A single sample gave rise to the 26 T cell receptor beta chains below, sequenced in a study of blood T cell repertoires in COVID-19. TCRdb's copy holds only in-frame clones and misses some; the assay was immunoSEQ multiplex PCR. This sample carries 250,000 to 400,000 clones, around 90% of them seen once, and the ten largest clones take roughly 2.8%. Material: peripheral blood. All receptors come from a woman aged 25 to 39 with COVID-19, enrolled during active disease.

The V gene is TRBV27, the J gene TRBJ2-3; a possible D gene is TRBD2 (5 bases). V dropped 4 bases and J dropped 4 bases, with 9 bases sitting between them. The CDR3 has 13 residues. The germline CDR1 and CDR2 sequences are MNHEY and SMNVEV (reference sequence). CDR3 loop: CASSYGGSDTQYF. CDR3 nucleotides: TGTGCCAGCAGTTATGGAGGCTCAGATACGCAGTATTTT.

V and J are TRBV3-1 (or the pseudogene TRBV3-2) and TRBJ1-1, with D possibly TRBD1 on 5 matching bases. Trimming took 4 bases from V and 8 from J, leaving 17 bases between them. Germline V gene data show CDR1 as LGHDT and CDR2 as YNNKEL (reference sequence). The CDR3 consists of 14 residues. The CDR3 DNA sequence: TGTGCCAGCAGCCCTCGGGGGACGCACGGGGAAGCTTTCTTT. Translating it yields CASSPRGTHGEAFF.

The V call is TRBV20-1, the J call TRBJ2-1, with 8 bases matching TRBD2. CDR1 and CDR2 from the germline V gene are DFQATT and SNEGSKA (reference sequence). V shed 3 bases and J 0 bases; nucleotides not matched to a gene: 7. The CDR3 sequence is 16 residues long. CDR3 nucleotides: TGCAGTGCTAGTACCAGCGGGAGTTTCTCCTACAATGAGCAGTTCTTC. This gives the protein CSASTSGSFSYNEQFF.

The gene calls are TRBV6-5 and TRBJ2-7, with D tentatively TRBD1 (6 bases). The CDR3 spans 16 residues. With 0 bases removed from V and 0 bases from J, the gap between germline ends came to 12 bases. Germline V gene sequence: CDR1 MNHEY, CDR2 SVGAGI. In DNA, the CDR3 is TGTGCCAGCAGTTACTCAGGGACAAAAGACTCCTACGAGCAGTACTTC. Protein: CASSYSGTKDSYEQYF.

The V and J genes are TRBV4-1 and TRBJ2-6; 7 bases align to TRBD1. There are 16 residues in the CDR3. Germline loops: CDR1 MGHRA, CDR2 YSYEKL. After removal of 4 bases from V and 2 bases from J, the junction contained 5 bases not matched to a gene. In nucleotides, the CDR3 is TGCGCCAGCAGCCCCCCAGACAGGGCTGGGGCCAACGTCCTGACTTTC. Translated: CASSPPDRAGANVLTF.

The chain uses TRBV4-1 and TRBJ1-6; 10 positions agree with TRBD1. Per germline, CDR1 MGHRA and CDR2 YSYEKL. The CDR3 has 17 residues. CDR3 region: CATSTGTGVTYNSPLHF. The CDR3 region has the DNA TGCGCTACTTCAACCGGGACAGGGGTAACCTATAATTCACCCCTCCACTTT.

This clone occurred once. The V gene is TRBV15, the J gene TRBJ2-1; 12 nucleotides align to TRBD1. The CDR3 is 17 amino acids. Germline V CDR1 and CDR2: LNHNV, YYDKDF (reference sequence). The ends lost 0 bases at V and 10 bases at J; junction bases unmatched: 10. CDR3 nucleotides: TGTGCCACCAGCAGAGATCTTTCGGGACAGGGGGCAAGGGAGCAGTTCTTC. Amino acid sequence: CATSRDLSGQGAREQFF.

The V and J genes are TRBV27 and TRBJ1-4, with 7 bases lining up with TRBD1. Germline V lookup: CDR1 MNHEY, CDR2 SMNVEV (reference sequence). J was trimmed by 8 bases and V by 6 bases; bases with no gene match: 3. The CDR3 has 12 residues. DNA of the CDR3: TGTGCCAGCAGGAGGGGGCGGGAAAAACTGTTTTTT. This encodes CASRRGREKLFF.

The V call is TRBV7-2, the J call TRBJ2-2, with TRBD1 identical over 9 bases. There are 15 residues in the CDR3. V lost 4 bases and J lost 4; bases outside the gene matches: 4. Germline V gene data show CDR1 as SGHTA and CDR2 as FQGNSA. CDR3 DNA: TGTGCCAGCAGCTGGGGACAGGGTGGCACCGGGGAGCTGTTTTTT. Encoded protein: CASSWGQGGTGELFF. The full variable domain, in which reference TRBV7-2 and TRBJ2-2 provide the parts outside the CDR3, is GAGVSQSPSNKVTEKGKDVELRCDPISGHTALYWYRQSLGQGLEFLIYFQGNSAPDKSGLPSDRFSAERTGGSVSTLTIQRTQQEDSAVYLCASSWGQGGTGELFFGEGSRLTVL.

The chain uses TRBV30 and TRBJ2-3; 10 bases agree with TRBD1. The V segment lost 1 base and the J segment 4 bases; nucleotides outside the gene matches: 14. This CDR3 is 18 amino acids long. The germline CDR1 and CDR2 sequences are GTSNPN and SVGIG (reference sequence). In DNA, the CDR3 is TGTGCCTGGAGTGCTGGTATTGGGTTCGGGACAGGGGCAGATACGCAGTATTTT. Amino acids: CAWSAGIGFGTGADTQYF.

The chain carries TRBV2 and TRBJ1-2, with D unclear. Between the trimmed V and J ends, which lost 7 bases and 1 base, there was a span of 13 bases. The CDR3 totals 14 residues. The germline V gene encodes CDR1 SNHLY and CDR2 FYNNEI. CDR3 amino acids: CASISGPNNYGYTF. CDR3 in DNA: TGTGCCAGCATTTCGGGTCCAAATAACTATGGCTACACCTTC.

The chain is built from TRBV6-5 and TRBJ2-7; 12 bases agree with TRBD2. This CDR3 has 15 amino acids. Germline-derived CDR1 and CDR2 are MNHEY and SVGAGI. Losses at the gene ends were 8 bases for V and 0 bases for J; bases not matched to a gene: 5. The CDR3 bases are TGTGCCAGCTCTCTAGCGGGAGGGAGCTCCTACGAGCAGTACTTC. This encodes CASSLAGGSSYEQYF.

The chain joins TRBV7-9 to TRBJ2-1, with 13 positions matching TRBD2. This CDR3 is 13 amino acids long. V gave up 8 bases and J gave up 8 bases; unmatched junction bases: 3. Looked up from germline, CDR1 is SEHNR and CDR2 is FQNEAQ (reference sequence). The CDR3 loop reads CASGLAGVDEQFF. CDR3 sequence (DNA): TGTGCCAGCGGACTAGCGGGAGTGGATGAGCAGTTCTTC.

The V gene is TRBV5-6, the J gene TRBJ2-1; 12 nucleotides match TRBD2. The CDR3 loop spans 18 amino acids. CDR1 is SGHDT and CDR2 is YYEEEE in the germline V gene. Unmatched junction bases numbered 13, after V lost 5 bases and J lost 4 bases. The CDR3 coding sequence is TGTGCCAGCAGTTCCAAGGGTAGGGGGACTAGCGGGTACAATGAGCAGTTCTTC. Translated, it gives CASSSKGRGTSGYNEQFF.

The chain joins TRBV4-1 to TRBJ2-1; 11 bases align to TRBD2. V shed 0 bases and J 16 bases; nucleotides not matched to a gene: 20. CDR1 and CDR2 (germline): MGHRA, YSYEKL. The CDR3 runs 18 residues. CDR3 sequence reads: CASSQDTAAGLAGHQRFF. The CDR3 DNA is TGCGCCAGCAGCCAAGATACCGCGGCAGGACTAGCGGGCCATCAGAGATTCTTC.

This chain uses TRBV7-9 with TRBJ1-4; 7 positions match TRBD1. The V gene end was trimmed by 3 bases and the J gene end by 7 bases; junction bases not matched to a gene: 8. The CDR3 consists of 15 residues. Germline V gene data show CDR1 as SEHNR and CDR2 as FQNEAQ (reference sequence). CDR3 nucleotide sequence: TGTGCCAGCAGCTTCAAGGGGGCGCTTGGTGAAAAACTGTTTTTT. It translates to CASSFKGALGEKLFF.

The V gene is TRBV19, the J gene TRBJ2-7; no definite D call. The CDR3 consists of 15 residues. Germline V lookup: CDR1 LNHDA, CDR2 SQIVND (reference sequence). Trimming took off 0 bases at V and 3 bases at J, with 12 bases between the two ends. Here the CDR3 DNA reads TGTGCCAGTAGTATAGAGGCGGCCTTCAACTACGAGCAGTACTTC. Translating it yields CASSIEAAFNYEQYF.

This chain connects TRBV6-5 to TRBJ1-1; unclear D gene. The V end was cut by 6 bases, the J end by 0 bases, with 8 bases between. The CDR3 sequence is 13 residues long. Germline CDR1 MNHEY, CDR2 SVGAGI. CDR3 in DNA: TGTGCCAGCAGAGAGGGTCTGAACACTGAAGCTTTCTTT. Translated: CASREGLNTEAFF.

The rearrangement links TRBV7-2 to TRBJ2-1, with 15 bases matching TRBD2. CDR1 SGHTA and CDR2 FQGNSA come from the germline V gene. The CDR3 is 17 amino acids. Trimming removed 1 base from V and 8 bases from J; junction bases left unmatched: 6. DNA of the CDR3: TGTGCCAGCAGCTTAGTTGGGACTAGCGGGAGGTGGGATGAGCAGTTCTTC. Residues: CASSLVGTSGRWDEQFF.

The V gene is TRBV15, the J gene TRBJ1-4, with 8 positions matching TRBD1. The germline CDR1 and CDR2 sequences are LNHNV and YYDKDF (reference sequence). This CDR3 contains 15 residues. V lost 1 base and J lost 8; bases outside the gene matches: 6. CDR3 nucleotides: TGTGCCACCAGCAGAGGGGGACAGGAGGGCGAAAAACTGTTTTTT. It yields the protein CATSRGGQEGEKLFF. The full variable domain, its missing parts supplied by reference TRBV15 and TRBJ1-4, is DAMVIQNPRYQVTQFGKPVTLSCSQTLNHNVMYWYQQKSSQAPKLLFHYYDKDFNNEADTPDNFQSRRPNTSFCFLDIRSPGLGDTAMYLCATSRGGQEGEKLFFGSGTQLSVL.

This clone appeared a few times. The rearrangement uses TRBV5-4 and TRBJ1-2; 8 bases agree with TRBD1. Per germline, CDR1 SGHNT and CDR2 YYREEE (reference sequence). The V segment lost 2 bases and the J segment 6 bases; nucleotides outside the gene matches: 3. This CDR3 is built from 13 residues. The CDR3 loop is CASSLMTGDGYTF. CDR3 coding DNA: TGTGCCAGCAGCTTAATGACAGGGGATGGCTACACCTTC.

This chain links TRBV6-4 with TRBJ2-7, with 9 bases that match TRBD1. The CDR3 length is 21 residues. The J segment lost 7 bases and the V segment lost 1 base, leaving 26 bases of the junction unmatched. Germline CDR1 reads MRHNA; CDR2 reads SNTAGT. The DNA for the CDR3 is TGTGCCAGCAGTGACTTTACTTACTGGGACAGGGACTCGATTCACTTTTGGGAGCAGTACTTC. It specifies CASSDFTYWDRDSIHFWEQYF.

This clone was counted a single time. The chain links TRBV19 to TRBJ2-2; 14 bases fit TRBD2. Losses at the gene ends were 9 bases for V and 7 bases for J; bases not matched to a gene: 13. The CDR3 has 17 residues. From germline, CDR1 is LNHDA and CDR2 SQIVND (reference sequence). CDR3 DNA sequence: TGTGCCAGCACCCTTCCCAGACTAGCGGGAGGGGACGGGGAGCTGTTTTTT. Translating it yields CASTLPRLAGGDGELFF.

The chain links TRBV5-5 to TRBJ2-7; TRBD1 aligns across 8 bases. The germline CDR1 and CDR2 sequences are SGHKS and YYEKEE (reference sequence). V was pared by 0 bases and J by 2 bases, with 10 bases of the junction left unmatched. This CDR3 spans 17 amino acids. CDR3 bases: TGTGCCAGCAGCTTGGCCAAAGGACAGGGAGGAACCTACGAGCAGTACTTC. The encoded protein is CASSLAKGQGGTYEQYF.

The table lists this clone with a few counts. J is TRBJ2-7 and V is TRBV6-6, with TRBD1 matching over 10 bases. The CDR3 is 14 amino acids. After removal of 0 bases from V and 6 bases from J, the junction contained 2 bases not matched to a gene. CDR1 is MNHNY and CDR2 is SVGAGI in the germline V gene (reference sequence). CDR3 sequence (DNA): TGTGCCAGCAGTTACTCGGGACAGGGGACCGAGCAGTACTTC. It translates to CASSYSGQGTEQYF.

Comments on this clone: Different DNA sequences within this sample yield the same CDR3. The chain combines TRBV18 with TRBJ1-5, with TRBD1 matching over 9 bases. The trim removed 3 bases at V and 1 base at J, leaving 1 base unmatched. The CDR3 has 15 residues. The germline V gene encodes CDR1 KGHSH and CDR2 LQKENI. The CDR3 DNA follows: TGTGCCAGCTCACCGGGACAGGGCAGCAATCAGCCCCAGCATTTT. This gives the protein CASSPGQGSNQPQHF.